This TCR beta chain emerged from a study of T cell repertoires in cytomegalovirus infection. General study findings and limits: The ex vivo response was dominated by HLA-C-restricted CMV-specific TCR beta clonotypes. Cumulated frequencies of public TCR beta families served to identify carriers of CMV plus the relevant HLA.

In TCRdb, the reads were re-called with MiXCR into one record per CDR3 protein. The sample consists of under 350,000 distinct CDR3 sequences, 22% of them appearing once. This clonotype was counted a few times. The antigen remains unidentified. The CDR3 has 18 residues. In germline, CDR1 is LNHNV, CDR2 YYDKDF (reference sequence). Germline trimming cut 3 bases from V and 0 bases from J; bases unmatched to any gene: 6. The chain employs TRBV15 and TRBJ2-2; TRBD2 agrees at 11 bases. Sample: cultured PBMCs, taken from culture after CMV antigen stimulation. The sequence was obtained from a human donor in good health (CMV status not recorded). Some clones in this sample may be carry-over from other donors' samples. The CDR3: CATSRASGRLANTGELFF. CDR3 bases: TGTGCCACCAGCAGGGCTAGCGGGAGGCTAGCGAACACCGGGGAGCTGTTTTTT.